This TCR beta chain is from a study of glioma-infiltrating T cells. Germline CDR1 SGHDT, CDR2 YYEEEE. V shed 0 bases and J shed 7 bases, with 8 bases lying between them. The CDR3 has 14 amino acids. Study-wide points: CDR3 overlap between tissue and blood was very small. Tissue-blood divergence was below expectation in non-neoplastic patients, above in gliomas.

The iRepertoire nested amplicon-rescue multiplex PCR amplified TCR alpha and beta CDR3s from RNA. Tissue mRNA or PBMC total RNA, about 95-450 ng, went into one-step reverse transcription and amplification. TCRdb reprocessed the multiplex PCR reads with MiXCR, giving one entry per CDR3 protein. The sample holds about 89,000 distinct CDR3 sequences, about 23% seen once. In regard to this clonotype: What it binds is unknown.

This sequence was found in a human donor with low-grade glioma or glioblastoma, undergoing nonglioma brain surgery, or in good health (not recorded which). The chain couples TRBV5-6 to TRBJ1-6; unclear D gene. Sequencing used glioma tissue, nonneoplastic brain tissue, or PBMCs (not recorded which). CDR3 DNA: TGTGCCAGCAGCTTGGTGACCCCCAATTCACCCCTCCACTTT. This sequence encodes CASSLVTPNSPLHF.